This T cell receptor beta chain was sequenced for a study of T cell repertoires in cytomegalovirus infection. Study information: TCR beta signatures that were public indicated CMV infection and matching HLA type.

General study findings and limits: Pooled public TCR beta family frequency picked out CMV carriers with the relevant HLA. Dominating the ex vivo response were TCR beta clonotypes that were CMV-specific and HLA-C-restricted.

MiXCR, run by TCRdb on the reads, gives a single entry per CDR3 protein. The table has roughly 230,000 distinct CDR3 sequences, 6% to 8% seen once; the top ten hold under 7%. The germline V gene encodes CDR1 SEHNR and CDR2 FQNEAQ (reference sequence). Trimming took off 3 bases at V and 0 bases at J, with 14 bases between the two ends. The CDR3 runs 17 residues. This clonotype has at least ten counts. Antigen: not known. The chain carries TRBV7-9 and TRBJ2-2; no clear D gene. The clonotype originates from a human donor in good health (CMV status not recorded). Some clones in this sample may be carry-over from other donors' samples. Sequencing used PBMCs. The CDR3 here is CASSLDRWSANTGELFF. Written as DNA, the CDR3 is TGTGCCAGCAGCTTGGACCGGTGGTCCGCGAACACCGGGGAGCTGTTTTTT.